This T cell receptor (beta chain) was identified in a study of control samples from healthy donors and cancer patients. The V and J ends lost 6 bases and 6 bases, in that order; junction bases with no gene match: 0. Germline V gene lookup returns CDR1 DFQATT and CDR2 SNEGSKA (reference sequence). This CDR3 is built from 11 residues. Method: immunoSEQ multiplex PCR; TCRdb's copy keeps in-frame clones and lacks some. The data show about 270,000 clones, approximately 80% seen once. The chain combines TRBV20-1 with TRBJ2-2, with 8 positions matching TRBD2. The receptor was isolated from a woman aged 60 to 75 with lung cancer. Source material: PBMCs. CDR3: CSAGGAGELFF. The CDR3 DNA reads as TGCAGTGCCGGGGGGGCCGGGGAGCTGTTTTTT.